Included here is one T cell receptor beta chain sequence, with context. Its antigen remains unknown. This specimen belongs to a study of T cell repertoires in cytomegalovirus infection. Looking at the study overall: Selection of CMV epitopes for the study included recently identified HLA-C-restricted and well-studied HLA-B-restricted ones. Public signatures in TCR beta pointed to CMV infection and matching HLA type. Overall study results and limits: The ex vivo response was dominated by HLA-C-restricted CMV-specific TCR beta clonotypes. Public TCR beta family frequency separated CMV-and-HLA carriers, including in an independent cohort.

TCRdb re-derived calls from the reads in MiXCR, one entry per CDR3 protein. The data contain about a million distinct CDR3 sequences, around 29% of them singletons. V dropped 2 bases and J dropped 6; count of bases not matched to a gene: 5. The CDR3 contains 14 residues. Germline V CDR1 and CDR2: SGHDT, YYEEEE. The sequences come from cultured CD8+ T cells from PBMCs, collected from culture after CMV antigen stimulation. The rearrangement joins TRBV5-6 to TRBJ1-5, with 7 bases identical to TRBD1. This TCR came from a human donor in good health (CMV status not recorded). Some clones in this sample may be carry-over from other donors' samples. This CDR3 reads CASSFGTAGQPQHF. The CDR3 DNA follows: TGTGCCAGCAGCTTTGGGACAGCAGGTCAGCCCCAGCATTTT. Drawing the rest from reference TRBV5-6 and TRBJ1-5, the complete variable domain is DAGVTQSPTHLIKTRGQQVTLRCSPKSGHDTVSWYQQALGQGPQFIFQYYEEEERQRGNFPDRFSGHQFPNYSSELNVNALLLGDSALYLCASSFGTAGQPQHFGDGTRLSIL.